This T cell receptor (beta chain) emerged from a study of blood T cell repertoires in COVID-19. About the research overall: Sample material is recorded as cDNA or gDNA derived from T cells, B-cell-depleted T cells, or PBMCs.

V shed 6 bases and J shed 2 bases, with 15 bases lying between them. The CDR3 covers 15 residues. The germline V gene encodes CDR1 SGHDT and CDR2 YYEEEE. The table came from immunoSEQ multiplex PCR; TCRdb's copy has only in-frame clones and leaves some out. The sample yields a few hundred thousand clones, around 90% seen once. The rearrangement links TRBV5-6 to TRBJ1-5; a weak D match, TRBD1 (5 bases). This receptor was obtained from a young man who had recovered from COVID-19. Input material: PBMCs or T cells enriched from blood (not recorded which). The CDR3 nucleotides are TGTGCCAGCACCTCACGGGAGGGACGCAATCAGCCCCAGCATTTT. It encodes CASTSREGRNQPQHF.